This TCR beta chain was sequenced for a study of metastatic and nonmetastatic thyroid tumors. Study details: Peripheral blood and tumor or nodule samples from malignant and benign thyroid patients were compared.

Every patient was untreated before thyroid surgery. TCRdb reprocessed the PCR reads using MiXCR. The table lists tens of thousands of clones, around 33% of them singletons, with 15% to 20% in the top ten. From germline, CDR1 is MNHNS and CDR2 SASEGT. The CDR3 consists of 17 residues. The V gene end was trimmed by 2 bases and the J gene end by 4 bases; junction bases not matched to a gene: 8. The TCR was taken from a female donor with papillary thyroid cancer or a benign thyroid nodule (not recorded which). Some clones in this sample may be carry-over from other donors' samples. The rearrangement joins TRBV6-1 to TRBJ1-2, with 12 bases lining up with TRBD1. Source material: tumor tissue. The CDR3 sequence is CASSESQGQGAFYGYTF. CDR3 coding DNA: TGTGCCAGCAGTGAATCCCAGGGACAGGGGGCTTTCTATGGCTACACCTTC.